Listed below are T cell receptor beta chains from one sample, sequenced in a study of regulatory T cells in long-lasting Graves disease. Each CDR3 protein is one row after TCRdb ran MiXCR on the multiplex PCR reads. The repertoire holds 580,000 or so distinct CDR3 sequences, 15% to 20% seen once, with more than 10% in the top ten. This sample also belongs to another study, concerning T cells in Graves' hyperthyroidism and ophthalmopathy.

The sequences come from peripheral blood mononuclear cells (PBMCs), collected at new diagnosis, from a patient treated with antithyroid drugs. All receptors derive from a man aged 18 to 29 with Graves disease. Both conserved end residues are part of each CDR3. A D gene is named only where the DNA matches it firmly. Size tells how often a clone was seen (once, few, many) or the class of an expanded clone, and some rows leave it out.

d_gene: .; abundance: few; v_gene: TRBV9; j_gene: TRBJ1-4; CDR3aa: CASSEGPANEKLFF; CDR3nt: TGTGCCAGCAGCGAAGGGCCAGCTAATGAAAAACTGTTTTTT
d_gene: .; abundance: few; v_gene: TRBV11-1; j_gene: TRBJ2-1; CDR3aa: CASSLAQGAPYNEQFF; CDR3nt: TGTGCCAGCAGCTTAGCGCAGGGTGCCCCCTACAATGAGCAGTTCTTC
d_gene: .; abundance: many; v_gene: TRBV12-3/TRBV12-4; j_gene: TRBJ2-7; CDR3aa: CASSLERGSSYEQYF; CDR3nt: TGTGCCAGCAGTTTAGAGAGAGGGAGCTCCTACGAGCAGTACTTC
d_gene: TRBD2; abundance: many; v_gene: TRBV3-1; j_gene: TRBJ2-3; CDR3aa: CASSGSRAGGTYTQYF; CDR3nt: TGTGCCAGCAGCGGGTCGCGGGCGGGAGGAACCTATACGCAGTATTTT
d_gene: TRBD1; abundance: .; v_gene: TRBV10-3; j_gene: TRBJ2-2; CDR3aa: CAISEAGQGNVGELFF; CDR3nt: TGTGCCATCAGTGAGGCGGGACAGGGTAACGTCGGGGAGCTGTTTTTT
d_gene: TRBD1; abundance: many; v_gene: TRBV10-3; j_gene: TRBJ1-1; CDR3aa: CAISYGTDMNTEAFF; CDR3nt: TGTGCCATCAGTTACGGGACAGACATGAACACTGAAGCTTTCTTT
d_gene: .; abundance: many; v_gene: TRBV30; j_gene: TRBJ1-5; CDR3aa: CAWSGGFSEPQHF; CDR3nt: TGTGCCTGGAGTGGCGGATTTAGTGAGCCCCAGCATTTT
d_gene: TRBD1; abundance: many; v_gene: TRBV29-1; j_gene: TRBJ2-5; CDR3aa: CSVVGQGKETQYF; CDR3nt: TGCAGCGTTGTCGGACAGGGTAAAGAGACCCAGTACTTC
d_gene: .; abundance: many; v_gene: TRBV7-2; j_gene: TRBJ2-1; CDR3aa: CASSSMANSYNEQFF; CDR3nt: TGTGCCAGCAGCTCCATGGCGAATTCCTACAATGAGCAGTTCTTC
d_gene: .; abundance: .; v_gene: TRBV18; j_gene: TRBJ2-1; CDR3aa: CASSTPRARSYNEQFF; CDR3nt: TGTGCCAGCTCAACACCCAGGGCCCGCTCCTACAATGAGCAGTTCTTC
d_gene: .; abundance: many; v_gene: TRBV19; j_gene: TRBJ2-5; CDR3aa: CASKGRAQETQYF; CDR3nt: TGTGCCAGCAAGGGCAGGGCTCAAGAGACCCAGTACTTC